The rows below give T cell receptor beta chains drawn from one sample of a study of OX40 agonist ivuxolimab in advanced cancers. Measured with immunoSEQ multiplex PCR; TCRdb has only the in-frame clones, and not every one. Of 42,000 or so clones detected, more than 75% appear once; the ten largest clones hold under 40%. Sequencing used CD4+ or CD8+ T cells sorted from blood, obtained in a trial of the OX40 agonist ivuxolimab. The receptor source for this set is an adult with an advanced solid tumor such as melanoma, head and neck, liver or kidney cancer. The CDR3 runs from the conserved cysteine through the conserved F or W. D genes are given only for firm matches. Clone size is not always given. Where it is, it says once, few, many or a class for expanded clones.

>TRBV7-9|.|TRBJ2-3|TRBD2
CASSSTSGSGGGTDTQYF
TGTGCCAGCAGCTCCACTAGCGGGAGTGGGGGGGGCACAGATACGCAGTATTTT
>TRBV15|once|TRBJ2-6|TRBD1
CATSRVYGQGISGANVLTF
TGTGCCACCAGCAGGGTTTACGGACAGGGCATCTCTGGGGCCAACGTCCTGACTTTC
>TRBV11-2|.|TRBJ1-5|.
CASSFLGSGQPQHF
TGTGCCAGCAGCTTCCTGGGTTCCGGTCAGCCCCAGCATTTT
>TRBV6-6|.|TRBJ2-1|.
CASTLRGGDEQFF
TGTGCCAGCACCTTAAGGGGCGGCGATGAGCAGTTCTTC
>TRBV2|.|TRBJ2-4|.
CASRQGGNIQYF
TGTGCCAGCAGGCAGGGTGGAAACATTCAGTACTTC
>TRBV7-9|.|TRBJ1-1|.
CASSPDSRGAFF
TGTGCCAGCAGCCCAGACTCCCGGGGAGCTTTCTTT
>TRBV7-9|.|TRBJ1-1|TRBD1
CASSLAGTGGTEAFF
TGTGCCAGCAGCTTAGCCGGGACAGGTGGGACTGAAGCTTTCTTT
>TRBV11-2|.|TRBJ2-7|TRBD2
CASSFAGGPPYEQYF
TGTGCCAGCAGCTTTGCGGGAGGGCCCCCCTACGAGCAGTACTTC
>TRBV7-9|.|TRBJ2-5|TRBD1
CASGQDRVGETQYF
TGTGCCAGCGGCCAGGACAGGGTAGGAGAGACCCAGTACTTC
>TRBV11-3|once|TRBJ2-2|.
CASSSAVSGELFF
TGTGCCAGCAGCTCAGCGGTTTCTGGGGAGCTGTTTTTT
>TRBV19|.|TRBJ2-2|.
CASSIRRDGGTGELFF
TGTGCCAGTAGTATCAGGAGGGACGGCGGCACCGGGGAGCTGTTTTTT
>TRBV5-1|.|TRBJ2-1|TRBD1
CASSLQTGRLGEQFF
TGCGCCAGCAGCTTACAGACAGGGCGGTTGGGTGAGCAGTTCTTC
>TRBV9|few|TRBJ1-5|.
CASSPGGANQPQHF
TGTGCCAGCAGCCCCGGAGGCGCCAATCAGCCCCAGCATTTT
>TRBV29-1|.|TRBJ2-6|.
CSVGGGDGANVLTF
TGCAGCGTTGGAGGGGGTGATGGGGCCAACGTCCTGACTTTC
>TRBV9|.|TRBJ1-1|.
CASSVDGNTEAFF
TGTGCCAGCAGCGTAGACGGGAACACTGAAGCTTTCTTT
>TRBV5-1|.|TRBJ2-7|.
CASSLDEGTLTYEQYF
TGCGCCAGCAGCTTGGACGAGGGAACCCTTACCTACGAGCAGTACTTC
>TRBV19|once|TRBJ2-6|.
CASSIIFYSDSGANVLTF
TGTGCCAGTAGTATTATATTTTATTCGGACTCTGGGGCCAACGTCCTGACTTTC
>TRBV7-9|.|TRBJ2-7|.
CASSPLYEQYF
TGTGCCAGCAGCCCCCTCTACGAGCAGTACTTC
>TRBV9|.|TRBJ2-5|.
CASSEWAQGTQYF
TGTGCCAGCAGCGAATGGGCTCAGGGGACCCAGTACTTC
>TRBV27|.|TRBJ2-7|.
CASSFAGGYEQYF
TGTGCCAGCAGTTTCGCTGGCGGCTACGAGCAGTACTTC
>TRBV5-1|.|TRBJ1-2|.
CASSSPSYGGYTF
TGCGCCAGCAGCTCCCCATCCTACGGGGGCTACACCTTC
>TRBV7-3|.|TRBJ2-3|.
CASSLNQEGADTQYF
TGTGCCAGCAGCTTAAATCAGGAGGGGGCAGATACGCAGTATTTT
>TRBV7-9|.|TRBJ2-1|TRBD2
CASSFIPGGHGNEQFF
TGTGCCAGCAGCTTTATCCCGGGAGGGCACGGTAATGAGCAGTTCTTC
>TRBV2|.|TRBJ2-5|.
CASSADSGETQYF
TGTGCCAGCAGTGCGGATTCGGGGGAGACCCAGTACTTC
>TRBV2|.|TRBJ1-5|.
CASSVSGDNQPQHF
TGTGCCAGCAGTGTGTCGGGTGACAATCAGCCCCAGCATTTT
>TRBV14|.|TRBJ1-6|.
CASSHKNQLYSPLHF
TGTGCCAGCAGCCACAAAAATCAGCTTTATTCACCCCTCCACTTT
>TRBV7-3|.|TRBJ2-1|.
CASSLLVGNEQFF
TGTGCCAGCAGCTTACTAGTCGGCAATGAGCAGTTCTTC
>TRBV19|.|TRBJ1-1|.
CASRASWRGTEAFF
TGTGCCAGTAGGGCGTCGTGGCGGGGCACTGAAGCTTTCTTT
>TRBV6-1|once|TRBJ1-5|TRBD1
CASSADRAGQPQHF
TGTGCCAGCAGCGCCGACAGGGCGGGACAGCCCCAGCATTTT
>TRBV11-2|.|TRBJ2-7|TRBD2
CASSLSLLAGLYEQYF
TGTGCCAGCAGCTTAAGTCTCCTAGCGGGGCTATACGAGCAGTACTTC
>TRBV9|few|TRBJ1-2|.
CASSVVPVQGGYTF
TGTGCCAGCAGCGTAGTGCCGGTGCAGGGAGGCTACACCTTC
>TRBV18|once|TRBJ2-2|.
CASSQQGTGELFF
TGTGCCAGCTCACAACAAGGCACCGGGGAGCTGTTTTTT
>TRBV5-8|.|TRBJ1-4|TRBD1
CASSSGDRGLNEKLFF
TGTGCCAGCAGCTCAGGGGACAGGGGGCTCAATGAAAAACTGTTTTTT
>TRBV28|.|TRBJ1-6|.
CASSLAGVNSPLHF
TGTGCCAGCAGCCTCGCAGGGGTTAATTCACCCCTCCACTTT
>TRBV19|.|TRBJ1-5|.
CASRDADQPQHF
TGTGCGAGCCGGGACGCAGATCAGCCCCAGCATTTT
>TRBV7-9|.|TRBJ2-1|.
CASSERLPNEQFF
TGTGCCAGCAGCGAACGACTACCCAATGAGCAGTTCTTC
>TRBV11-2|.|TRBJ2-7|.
CASRQPGRFRSEQYF
TGTGCCAGCAGACAACCGGGACGATTTCGTTCCGAGCAGTACTTC
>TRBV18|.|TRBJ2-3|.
CASSPEDTQYF
TGTGCCAGCTCACCTGAGGATACGCAGTATTTT
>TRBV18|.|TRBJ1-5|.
CASSPTYNQPQHF
TGTGCCAGCTCACCGACTTACAATCAGCCCCAGCATTTT
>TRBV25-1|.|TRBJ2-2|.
CASRDQPTGELFF
TGTGCCAGCAGGGATCAGCCCACCGGGGAGCTGTTTTTT
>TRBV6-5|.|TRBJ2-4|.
CASSPWTEKNIQYF
TGTGCCAGCAGTCCCTGGACAGAGAAAAACATTCAGTACTTC
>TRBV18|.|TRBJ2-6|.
CASSPPGPSNVLTF
TGTGCCAGCTCACCACCGGGACCTTCCAACGTCCTGACTTTC
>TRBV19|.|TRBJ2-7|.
CASSKLPGGDEQYF
TGTGCCAGTAGTAAGTTGCCAGGTGGCGACGAGCAGTACTTC
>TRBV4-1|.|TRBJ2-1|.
CASSLNQGSNEQFF
TGCGCCAGCAGCCTAAACCAGGGTTCGAATGAGCAGTTCTTC
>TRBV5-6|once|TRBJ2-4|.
CASSFGPEGYIQYF
TGTGCCAGCAGCTTTGGGCCTGAGGGCTACATTCAGTACTTC
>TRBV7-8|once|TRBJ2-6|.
CASSLAGGANVLTF
TGTGCCAGCAGCTTAGCTGGTGGGGCCAACGTCCTGACTTTC
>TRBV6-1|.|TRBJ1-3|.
CASNGTFRGTIYF
TGTGCCAGCAACGGGACTTTCAGGGGCACCATATATTTT
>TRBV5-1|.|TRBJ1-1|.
CASSILNRGNTEAFF
TGCGCCAGCAGCATCCTGAATCGGGGGAACACTGAAGCTTTCTTT
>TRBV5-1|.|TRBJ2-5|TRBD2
CASSLGPSGAQETQYF
TGCGCCAGCAGCTTGGGGCCTAGCGGGGCCCAAGAGACCCAGTACTTC
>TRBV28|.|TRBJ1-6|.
CASSPREGWSPLHF
TGTGCCAGCAGCCCGCGAGAGGGTTGGTCACCCCTCCACTTT
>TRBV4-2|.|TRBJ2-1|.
CASSQEPGLFNEQFF
TGTGCCAGCAGCCAAGAACCGGGACTCTTCAATGAGCAGTTCTTC
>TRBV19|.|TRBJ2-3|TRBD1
CASSIESTGALTDTQYF
TGTGCCAGTAGTATAGAGTCGACAGGGGCCCTAACAGATACGCAGTATTTT
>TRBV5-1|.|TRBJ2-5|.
CASSLGRNRGIRETQYF
TGCGCCAGCAGCTTGGGGCGGAACCGGGGGATTCGAGAGACCCAGTACTTC
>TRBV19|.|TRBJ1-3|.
CASSRQLSGNTIYF
TGTGCCAGTAGTAGACAGCTCTCTGGAAACACCATATATTTT
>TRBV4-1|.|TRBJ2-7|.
CASSQVGGHEQYF
TGCGCCAGCAGCCAAGTCGGGGGCCACGAGCAGTACTTC
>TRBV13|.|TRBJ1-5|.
CASSLGDQPQHF
TGTGCCAGCAGCTTAGGCGATCAGCCCCAGCATTTT